This TCR beta chain appears in the sequencing data of a study of blood T cell repertoires in COVID-19. In the study's own analysis: Amplification of reference gene primers provided the estimated nucleated cell counts. The protocol was immunoSEQ multiplex PCR, while the TCRdb copy is restricted to in-frame clones and leaves out a portion. V and J calls and clone size are given by that table; D and trimming were obtained from the DNA. There are over 110,000 clones in the sample; around 88% occur only once, and roughly 30% lies in the top ten. The CDR3 totals 13 residues. Germline V gene lookup returns CDR1 MNHEY and CDR2 SVGAGI. V was trimmed by 8 bases and J by 1 base, leaving 11 bases between them.

The receptor was derived from a human donor in a cohort sampled during active COVID-19. Sequenced: peripheral blood. The rearrangement joins TRBV6-5 to TRBJ1-1, with D hard to call. The CDR3 DNA reads TGTGCCAGCCACAGTCTCTCGAACACTGAAGCTTTCTTT. The encoded protein is CASHSLSNTEAFF.